This T cell receptor beta chain was sequenced in a study of blood T cell repertoires in COVID-19. For the study at large: Researchers got acute and convalescent COVID-19 samples from the United States, Italy and Spain.

CDR1 SGHRS and CDR2 YFSETQ come from the germline V gene. The CDR3 has 13 residues. Between the trimmed V and J ends, which lost 4 bases and 8 bases, there was a span of 15 bases. Here immunoSEQ multiplex PCR was the method, and the copy in TCRdb shows in-frame clones only, minus some. The sample has 150,000 to 200,000 clones, roughly 90% seen once; the top ten hold more than 20%. The receptor's source is a man in his sixties or seventies with active or convalescent COVID-19. Sequenced material: peripheral blood. The genes are TRBV5-1 and TRBJ1-2, with D perhaps TRBD1 (5 bases). CDR3 DNA sequence: TGCGCCAGCAGCCCATACAGGCAGGACGGCTACACCTTC. Translated, it gives CASSPYRQDGYTF.